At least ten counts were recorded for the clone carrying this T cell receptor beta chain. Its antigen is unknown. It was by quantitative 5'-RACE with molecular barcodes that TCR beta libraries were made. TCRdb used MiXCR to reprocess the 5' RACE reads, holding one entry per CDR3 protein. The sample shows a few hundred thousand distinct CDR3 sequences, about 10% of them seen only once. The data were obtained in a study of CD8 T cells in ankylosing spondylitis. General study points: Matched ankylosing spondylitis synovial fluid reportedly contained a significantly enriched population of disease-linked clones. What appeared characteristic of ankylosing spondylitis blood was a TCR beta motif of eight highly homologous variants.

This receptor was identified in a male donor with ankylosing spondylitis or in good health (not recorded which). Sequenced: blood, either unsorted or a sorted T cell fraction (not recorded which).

This CDR3 is CASGLTDRVDSPLHF. CDR3 sequence (DNA): TGTGCTAGTGGTTTAACGGACAGGGTAGACTCACCCCTCCACTTT. The chain recombines TRBV12-5 with TRBJ1-6; 8 bases map to TRBD1. From germline, CDR1 is LGHNT and CDR2 FRNRAP. The CDR3 is 15 amino acids. V was pared by 3 bases and J by 10 bases, with 8 bases of the junction left unmatched.